Here is one T cell receptor beta chain with its context. The antigen is not known. The PCR contained 60 Vbeta and 13 Jbeta primers. TCRdb's table, derived via immunoSEQ multiplex PCR, lists solely in-frame clones and lacks some. Of some 150,000 clones in the sample, approximately 80% are singletons; the top ten hold around a tenth. The data derive from a study of cytomegalovirus exposure and HLA in healthy donors. The overall study: There were 70 million to 95 million unique TCRs (from HLA-typed donors) in an early data release. Researchers found that approximately 80% of 398 genotyped donors fell within the Caucasian-associated ancestry cluster. Study-wide results and caveats: Researchers catalogued approximately 160 TCR beta chains as cytomegalovirus-associated.

Germline V gene data show CDR1 as SGDLS and CDR2 as YYNGEE. Trimming cost V 4 bases and J 4 bases, with 12 bases left between them. The CDR3 extends over 14 amino acids. The sequenced material came from PBMCs. This TCR came from a man younger than 35 in good health and CMV-seropositive. The chain joins TRBV9 to TRBJ1-3; D is undetermined. CDR3 sequence: CASSPLLPGNTIYF. Here the CDR3 DNA reads TGTGCCAGCAGCCCCTTACTGCCCGGAAACACCATATATTTT. Variable domain in full (rest from reference TRBV9 and TRBJ1-3): DSGVTQTPKHLITATGQRVTLRCSPRSGDLSVYWYQQSLDQGLQFLIQYYNGEERAKGNILERFSAQQFPDLHSELNLSSLELGDSALYFCASSPLLPGNTIYFGEGSWLTVV.